The present entry profiles one TCR beta chain with its context. Its antigen is unidentified. The DNA ends 3 residues before the CDR3 does, and the rest of the CDR3 is filled in from the germline J gene. This table comes from immunoSEQ multiplex PCR, and its TCRdb copy is limited to in-frame clones, with some not included. The listing contains over 25,000 clones. Unstimulated Tregs (CD4+CD25+CD127-) and CD4+CD25- non-Tregs were sorted from PBMCs. This specimen comes from a study of Tregs in tolerant kidney transplant recipients. Points from the study as a whole: The small number of patients limits these findings pending further validation. Some patients' samples used different primers over time, so nucleotide sequences weren't comparable. The most relevant donor-specific Treg TCRbeta repertoire apparently came from expansion with activated donor B cells.

Germline V gene sequence: CDR1 SNHLY, CDR2 FYNNEI. This CDR3 contains 12 residues. Trimming took off 8 bases at V and 0 bases at J, with 6 bases between the two ends. This chain joins TRBV2 and TRBJ2-3; no clear D. Sequenced here: CD8+ T cells from blood, sampled before the transplant. The source is a human donor who received a combined kidney and bone marrow transplant. The sequenced part of the CDR3 DNA is TGTGCCAGCCTAACCAGCACAGATACG. Translating it yields CASLTSTDT. The CDR3 in its entirety is CASLTSTDTQYF.